A selection of T cell receptor beta chains follows, all from one sample in a study of T-cell reconstitution after alpha-beta-depleted transplantation in children. TCRdb re-analysed the PCR reads in MiXCR, keeping a single row per CDR3 protein. The sample includes 240,000 or so distinct CDR3 sequences, about 11% of them seen just once. Sequencing used PBMCs from the stem cell graft donor, obtained from the stem cell graft. Source of these receptors: a human donor who donated a stem cell graft to a child with acute lymphoblastic leukemia. CDR3s include the opening cysteine and the closing phenylalanine or tryptophan. A D gene is named only where the DNA matches it firmly. Only part of the rows carry a size: once, few, many, or a class if the clone is expanded.

j_gene	abundance	v_gene	d_gene	CDR3nt	CDR3aa
TRBJ2-2	many	TRBV5-1	TRBD1	TGCGCCAGCAGCTGGACAGGGAACACCGGGGAGCTGTTTTTT	CASSWTGNTGELFF
TRBJ1-2	many	TRBV29-1	-	TGCAGCGTTGGGGGAGGCTATGGCTACACCTTC	CSVGGGYGYTF
TRBJ2-7	many	TRBV13	TRBD1	TGTGCCAGCAGCTGGGGGACAGAAGTCTACGAGCAGTACTTC	CASSWGTEVYEQYF
TRBJ2-3	many	TRBV5-1	-	TGCGCCAGCAGCTTTAGGGGGGTCGAACTCACAGATACGCAGTATTTT	CASSFRGVELTDTQYF
TRBJ2-3	many	TRBV2	TRBD2	TGTGCCAGCAGGCAGAAACTAGCGGGAGAAAGTGGCACAGATACGCAGTATTTT	CASRQKLAGESGTDTQYF
TRBJ2-1	many	TRBV28	-	TGTGCCAGCAGTTTATACCACAGGGTCCAGTCCTCAACCTACAATGAGCAGTTCTTC	CASSLYHRVQSSTYNEQFF
TRBJ2-3	many	TRBV4-3	TRBD2	TGCGCCAGCAGCCAAGAGGGCGGGAGAGGCACAGATACGCAGTATTTT	CASSQEGGRGTDTQYF
TRBJ1-1	many	TRBV5-1	TRBD1	TGCGCCAGCAGCCCCGCTGCGGGGGGACAGAGACCCATGAACACTGAAGCTTTCTTT	CASSPAAGGQRPMNTEAFF
TRBJ2-7	once	TRBV4-2	-	TGTGCCAGCAGCCCCCTTCTCCTCTGCTCCTACGAGCAGTACTTC	CASSPLLLCSYEQYF
TRBJ1-4	many	TRBV29-1	-	TGCAGCGTTGAAGATAGAGCCGGGGAAAAACTGTTTTTT	CSVEDRAGEKLFF
TRBJ1-2	few	TRBV7-9	TRBD1	TGTGCCAGCACTACAGGGGAAGGCTATGGCTACACCTTC	CASTTGEGYGYTF
TRBJ1-6	many	TRBV28	TRBD1	TGTGCCAGCAGCCCGACGGGACAGGGATCGTTGGGCCCCCTCCACTTT	CASSPTGQGSLGPLHF
TRBJ2-3	-	TRBV6-1	TRBD1	TGTGCCAGCAGTCCGGGACAGGGCTTTGGGGCCGCCACAGATACGCAGTATTTT	CASSPGQGFGAATDTQYF
TRBJ2-7	many	TRBV5-6	-	TGTGCCAGCAGCGTGGTAGGAGGCGACAGCTCCTACGAGCAGTACTTC	CASSVVGGDSSYEQYF
TRBJ1-4	-	TRBV20-1	-	TGCAGTGCTAGTCTACAGGGAGGAGAAAAACTGTTTTTT	CSASLQGGEKLFF
TRBJ2-1	many	TRBV30	TRBD2	TGTGCCTGGAGTGTAAAGGGCGGGAGTATTAATGAGCAGTTCTTC	CAWSVKGGSINEQFF
TRBJ1-5	-	TRBV7-9	-	TGTGCCAGCGGAGTTAGCAATCAGCCCCAGCATTTT	CASGVSNQPQHF
TRBJ2-1	many	TRBV9	-	TGTGCCAGCAGCGCCAGGGGGGACAGCTCCTACAATGAGCAGTTCTTC	CASSARGDSSYNEQFF
TRBJ2-7	many	TRBV5-1	-	TGCGCCAGCAGCTTGGTCGGGGGAGTGATGGGGGAGCAGTACTTC	CASSLVGGVMGEQYF
TRBJ2-3	many	TRBV29-1	-	TGCAGCGCTGGGAGTTCAGATACGCAGTATTTT	CSAGSSDTQYF
TRBJ1-2	many	TRBV12-3/TRBV12-4	-	TGTGCCAGCAGTTTAGACGGGAACAGCTATGGCTACACCTTC	CASSLDGNSYGYTF
TRBJ2-7	many	TRBV29-1	-	TGCAGCGCCGCCACCGAAGGGGATGCCTACGAGCAGTACTTC	CSAATEGDAYEQYF
TRBJ2-5	many	TRBV12-3/TRBV12-4	-	TGTGCCAGCAGTTCAACGGGCCCGCAAGAGACCCAGTACTTC	CASSSTGPQETQYF
TRBJ2-5	many	TRBV19	TRBD1	TGTGCCAGTAGTAATTTCGGACAGGGGATTTTGGAGACCCAGTACTTC	CASSNFGQGILETQYF
TRBJ1-5	many	TRBV6-5	-	TGTGCCAGCAGTTACTCGAGTCGTCAGCCCCAGCATTTT	CASSYSSRQPQHF
TRBJ2-7	few	TRBV12-3/TRBV12-4	TRBD2	TGTGCCAGCAGTCCCCGCGGGGGGGCCCCTGGGGAGCAGTACTTC	CASSPRGGAPGEQYF
TRBJ2-7	-	TRBV19	-	TGTGCCAGTACTCCGAAGGAGCTAGCAGACTGCTACGAGCAGTACTTC	CASTPKELADCYEQYF
TRBJ1-6	many	TRBV6-5	-	TGTGCCAGCAGTTTTGGAGGGGAAGACTCACCCCTCCACTTT	CASSFGGEDSPLHF
TRBJ2-2	-	TRBV11-1	TRBD1	TGTGCCAGCAGCTCAGCTTTTTCCGGGACAGGAGACACCGGGGAGCTGTTTTTT	CASSSAFSGTGDTGELFF